This T cell receptor (beta chain) stems from a study of T cells in Graves' hyperthyroidism and ophthalmopathy (dated by TCRdb to about 2019). Context from the whole study: To identify distinguishing TCR V-J signatures, a discovery cohort of about 95 patients was used, comprising roughly 45 with Graves' ophthalmopathy and 57 with stable Graves' hyperthyroidism. Once sampling was done, hyperthyroidism patients were given methimazole at a starting dose of 30 mg daily, whereas ophthalmopathy patients were given high-dose intravenous methylprednisolone. Prospective prediction of ophthalmopathy was tested in an independent validation cohort of 18 to 20 hyperthyroidism patients and some 17 patients who later progressed to ophthalmopathy. The roughly 91 discovery patients were randomly divided into training and test sets at a 7:3 ratio. In about 6 Graves' hyperthyroidism patients, the study also compared T-cell repertoires from thyroid tissue with T-cell repertoires from blood. The paper reports TCR Vbeta CDR3 sequencing of roughly 140 peripheral blood samples: around 45 ophthalmopathy, about 75 hyperthyroidism and some 17 progressor patients.

For this clonotype: Its antigen specificity is not known. No base-level quality is on record; no much larger clone is a single base apart.

The investigation overall reported the following: In validation, the model predicted progression to ophthalmopathy with about 71% sensitivity and about 73% specificity, a median of 6.5 months before onset. No statistical method was used to fix the sample size in advance, and group allocation was not hidden from the investigators. Most expanded thyroid clonotypes (frequency above 0.001) were also detected in blood, a finding suggesting that blood repertoires may reflect thyroid immune responses. A model built on a 13 V-J signature distinguished ophthalmopathy from stable hyperthyroidism, reaching roughly 88% sensitivity and under 84% specificity in cross-validation and 80%/75% in testing.

As encoded in the germline V gene, CDR1 is SNHLY while CDR2 is FYNNEI. The CDR3 sequence holds 15 residues, the cysteine and phenylalanine included. CDR3 DNA only is kept here, 45 bases in frame from base 1. V sheds 4 bases and J sheds 1 base, leaving 11 bases between their ends. Amplification of TCR beta CDR3 regions was carried out from RNA transcripts. A first-round RT-PCR of the TCR CDR3 used the HTBI primer set with the Qiagen OneStep RT-PCR kit. Libraries were constructed in a second round of multiplex PCR, after which size selection and purification were performed. Sequencing of the libraries was done on an Illumina HiSeq2000 using paired-end 100 bp reads. In the original analysis: SOAPnuke was used to process the raw data, removing reads that contained adapters or uncalled bases, had a mean Phred below 15, or lacked an exact match to the constant primer or identifier. High-quality paired reads were merged using COPE v1.2.5, and each unique nucleotide sequence was defined as a clonotype. MiTCR v1.1 was used to align the clonotypes against IMGT TRBV, TRBD and TRBJ reference segments. Only V-J combinations with frequency above 0.0001, covering about 99% of repertoires, were analysed. A TCS score was defined as the ratio of F50 (clonal expansion) to E x V (chaos), with BLOSUM62-based TCRdist applied between CDR3 peptides within each V-J. Welch's t-statistics and random forest reduced approximately 520 V-J features to 10 to 15, which were used in a naive Bayes classifier (R e1071). The public sequencing data were trimmed at Q25 with fastp and processed into clonotypes with MiXCR by TCRdb, which kept only in-frame beta chains. Every entry covers one CDR3 protein and lists the most common genes and DNA from its rows. Clone size and V and J calls follow TCRdb, not the original study. Across this sample there are just over 550,000 distinct CDR3 sequences, with approximately 44% seen only once. The ten largest clonotypes hold 8% to 8.5% of the sample.

Stable Graves' hyperthyroidism was defined as no progression to ophthalmopathy during 18 months of follow-up. Hyperthyroidism patients were aged 18 to 65 years and newly diagnosed, with disease duration of less than 2 months. Any patient with an uncontrolled infection, another autoimmune disease, pregnancy or lactation was excluded. Diagnoses were established on the basis of clinical symptoms, serum thyroxine and TRAb, thyroid ultrasound, and orbital computed tomography. Total RNA was extracted using Trizol reagent, and RNA quality was assessed on an Agilent 2100 Bioanalyzer. The TCR sequence derives from a woman under 30 with Graves' hyperthyroidism. Donor details come from another sample of the same person, matched by shared clones. Sequenced input: peripheral blood or thyroid tissue (not recorded which). The rearrangement combines TRBV2 with TRBJ1-3, with no D gene named confidently. CDR3 region: CASSAYTRSGNTIYF. The DNA sequence follows: TGTGCCAGCAGTGCTTACACTCGATCTGGAAACACCATATATTTT.